Each of the 2 T cell receptor beta chains below was sequenced from the same sample in a study of cytomegalovirus exposure and HLA in healthy donors. Primers: 60 Vbeta forward and 13 Jbeta reverse. The table came from immunoSEQ multiplex PCR; TCRdb's copy has only in-frame clones and leaves some out. The sample contains around 100,000 clones, about four fifths of which appear only once. Input material: PBMCs. Receptors originate from a young man in good health and CMV-seropositive.

This clone appeared a few times. This chain connects TRBV28 to TRBJ2-5, with 8 bases that match TRBD1. Germline V gene sequence: CDR1 MDHEN, CDR2 SYDVKM. The J segment lost 1 base and the V segment lost 6 bases, leaving 7 bases of the junction unmatched. This CDR3 is 15 amino acids long. The CDR3 here is CASSSLTGAQETQYF. CDR3 coding DNA: TGTGCCAGCAGCTCTCTGACAGGGGCCCAAGAGACCCAGTACTTC. Variable domain in full (rest from reference TRBV28 and TRBJ2-5): DVKVTQSSRYLVKRTGEKVFLECVQDMDHENMFWYRQDPGLGLRLIYFSYDVKMKEKGDIPEGYSVSREKKERFSLILESASTNQTSMYLCASSSLTGAQETQYFGPGTRLLVL.

V gene TRBV28 combines with J gene TRBJ2-1; the match to TRBD2 covers 8 bases. CDR1 MDHEN and CDR2 SYDVKM come from the germline V gene. This CDR3 contains 13 residues. J gave up 4 bases and V 10 bases, and 6 bases lay outside the gene matches. For the CDR3, the DNA is TGTGCCACCGGGGGGGCCGTGTACAATGAGCAGTTCTTC. Encoded protein: CATGGAVYNEQFF.